These 27 T cell receptor beta chains came from one sample sequenced in a study of B cell selection in AIRE deficiency. The sorted conventional CD4 T cells were gated as CD4+CD127+. Sequencing used immunoSEQ multiplex PCR; TCRdb keeps in-frame clones, though not all of them. The data contain about 24,000 clones, about 96% of them singletons. The sequenced material came from CD4+CD127+ conventional T cells sorted from PBMCs. Receptor source: a human donor in good health.

This chain's CDR3 is CASSSDRGSYEQYF. The CDR3 DNA sequence: TGTGCCAGTAGTTCGGACAGGGGTTCCTACGAGCAGTACTTC. This chain joins TRBV19 and TRBJ2-7, with 9 bases that match TRBD1. Unmatched junction bases numbered 3, after V lost 5 bases and J lost 1 base. Germline V gene data show CDR1 as LNHDA and CDR2 as SQIVND (reference sequence). The CDR3 loop spans 14 amino acids.

Notes on this clone: The sample holds other DNA sequences that translate to the same CDR3. The chain employs TRBV6-5 and TRBJ1-4, with D perhaps matching TRBD1 (6 bases). The CDR3 contains 12 residues. V lost 6 bases to trimming and J lost 7 bases, with 9 bases between them. Germline loops: CDR1 MNHEY, CDR2 SVGAGI. The CDR3 nucleotides are TGTGCCAGCAGCCGCAGGGGTGAAAAACTGTTTTTT. Its translation is CASSRRGEKLFF.

The CDR3 sequence: CASSLGHMGISSTDTQYF. CDR3 nucleotide sequence: TGTGCCAGCAGCTTAGGGCATATGGGGATATCTAGCACAGATACGCAGTATTTT. The chain joins TRBV7-9 to TRBJ2-3; D gene unclear. The V gene lost 1 base and the J gene lost 0 bases, with 17 bases spanning the gap. This CDR3 contains 18 residues. CDR1 SEHNR and CDR2 FQNEAQ come from the germline V gene (reference sequence).

This chain connects TRBV7-6 to TRBJ2-1; 7 positions match TRBD1. The J segment lost 0 bases and the V segment lost 5 bases, leaving 7 bases of the junction unmatched. The CDR3 covers 16 residues. Germline V lookup: CDR1 SGHVS, CDR2 FNYEAQ. The CDR3: CASSPPGTVSYNEQFF. CDR3 nucleotides: TGTGCCAGCAGCCCTCCCGGGACAGTCTCCTACAATGAGCAGTTCTTC.

The rearrangement uses TRBV7-2 and TRBJ2-2; D remains unclear. The CDR3 totals 16 residues. V was shortened by 5 bases and J by 4 bases, with 17 bases between the two germline ends. In germline, CDR1 is SGHTA, CDR2 FQGNSA. In nucleotides, the CDR3 is TGTGCCAGCAGCCCCCGGGCAGCGACGGGCACCGGGGAGCTGTTTTTT. Translated, it gives CASSPRAATGTGELFF.

The chain links TRBV19 to TRBJ1-1, with TRBD1 matching over 12 bases. Per the germline V gene, CDR1 is LNHDA and CDR2 is SQIVND (reference sequence). CDR3 size: 17 residues. V was pared by 3 bases and J by 2 bases, with 7 bases of the junction left unmatched. The chain's CDR3 is CASSIEGTGGFNTEAFF. The CDR3 nucleotides read TGTGCCAGTAGTATCGAAGGGACAGGGGGCTTCAACACTGAAGCTTTCTTT.

V and J are TRBV6-5 and TRBJ1-5; 8 bases are shared with TRBD1. This CDR3 has 13 residues. Germline CDR1 and CDR2: MNHEY and SVGAGI. J lost 4 bases, V lost 7 bases, and 3 bases had no gene match. This chain's CDR3 is CASTHRGNQPQHF. CDR3 DNA sequence: TGTGCCAGCACCCACAGGGGGAATCAGCCCCAGCATTTT.

This clone showed up just once. V and J are TRBV7-2 and TRBJ1-5; weak D call: TRBD1 (5 bases). The germline V gene encodes CDR1 SGHTA and CDR2 FQGNSA. The CDR3 has 16 amino acids. V was pared by 6 bases and J by 1 base, with 16 bases between. The CDR3 DNA reads as TGTGCCAGCAGTCGGGCAGGGTCTTTAAGCAATCAGCCCCAGCATTTT. This encodes CASSRAGSLSNQPQHF.

This chain uses TRBV19 with TRBJ1-4; possibly TRBD1 for D (5 bases). Trimming removed 6 bases from V and 2 bases from J, with 19 bases in between. The CDR3 sequence is 17 residues long. Germline values: CDR1 LNHDA, CDR2 SQIVND (reference sequence). The CDR3 protein is CASSAIGTPGTNEKLFF. In nucleotides, the CDR3 is TGTGCCAGTAGCGCCATAGGGACGCCTGGGACTAATGAAAAACTGTTTTTT. Full variable domain (outside the CDR3, taken from reference TRBV19 and TRBJ1-4): DGGITQSPKYLFRKEGQNVTLSCEQNLNHDAMYWYRQDPGQGLRLIYYSQIVNDFQKGDIAEGYSVSREKKESFPLTVTSAQKNPTAFYLCASSAIGTPGTNEKLFFGSGTQLSVL.

CDR3 nucleotide sequence: TGCGCCAGCAGCCAAGACAGGAAACCCTATGGCTACACCTTC. Its protein is CASSQDRKPYGYTF. J is TRBJ1-2 and V is TRBV4-3; D unresolved. The CDR3 sequence is 14 residues long. CDR1 and CDR2 (germline): LGHNA, YSLEER. Trimming stripped 0 bases from V and 4 bases from J, with 9 bases between.

This rearrangement joins TRBV4-3 to TRBJ1-5; D uncertain. Germline lookup yields CDR1 LGHNA and CDR2 YSLEER. With 0 bases removed from V and 7 bases from J, the gap between germline ends came to 13 bases. The CDR3 is made up of 15 amino acids. The CDR3 spells CASSQDHRGWQPQHF. The CDR3 region has the DNA TGCGCCAGCAGCCAAGATCATCGGGGTTGGCAGCCCCAGCATTTT.

The chain is built from TRBV13 and TRBJ2-7, with D hard to call. Trimming shortened V by 6 bases and J by 3 bases, and 15 bases separated the two germline ends. The CDR3 runs 14 residues. Germline loops: CDR1 PRHDT, CDR2 FYEKMQ (reference sequence). The CDR3 loop reads CASSSSLTLYEQYF. CDR3 DNA: TGTGCCAGCAGTTCCTCCCTCACACTCTACGAGCAGTACTTC.

The V gene is TRBV28, the J gene TRBJ1-3, with D unresolved. Trimming pared 3 bases from V and 7 bases from J, leaving 7 bases between. Germline V lookup: CDR1 MDHEN, CDR2 SYDVKM. The CDR3 is 12 residues long. CDR3 sequence (DNA): TGTGCCAGCAGTTTCCAGGATAACACCATATATTTT. It codes for CASSFQDNTIYF.

The chain combines TRBV12-5 with TRBJ1-3, with D unclear. The CDR3 is 13 amino acids. The germline V gene encodes CDR1 LGHNT and CDR2 FRNRAP. V shed 1 base and J shed 4 bases, with 5 bases lying between them. The CDR3 region is CASGLGEGNTIYF. CDR3 in DNA: TGTGCTAGTGGTTTGGGCGAGGGAAACACCATATATTTT.

The chain links TRBV18 to TRBJ2-3, with D uncertain. Germline lookup yields CDR1 KGHSH and CDR2 LQKENI. Trimming left V 0 bases short and J 2 bases short, with 6 bases between. This CDR3 spans 14 amino acids. The CDR3 reads CASSPPGNTDTQYF. The CDR3 DNA follows: TGTGCCAGCTCACCACCCGGAAACACAGATACGCAGTATTTT.

This chain joins TRBV11-2 and TRBJ2-3, with 11 bases lining up with TRBD1. Germline CDR1 is SGHAT and CDR2 is FQNNGV. The ends lost 1 base at V and 4 bases at J; junction bases unmatched: 1. This CDR3 region has 15 residues. The CDR3 region is CASSLGTGGADTQYF. For the CDR3, the DNA is TGTGCCAGCAGCTTAGGGACAGGGGGCGCAGATACGCAGTATTTT.

J is TRBJ1-2 and V is TRBV7-6; 7 bases line up with TRBD1. The CDR3 has 13 residues. Losses at the gene ends were 2 bases for V and 8 bases for J; bases not matched to a gene: 5. Looked up from germline, CDR1 is SGHVS and CDR2 is FNYEAQ. DNA for the CDR3: TGTGCCAGCAGCTTACAGGGGGAGGTGGGCTACACCTTC. Translation gives CASSLQGEVGYTF. Combining the CDR3 with reference TRBV7-6 and TRBJ1-2 gives the whole variable domain GAGVSQSPRYKVTKRGQDVALRCDPISGHVSLYWYRQALGQGPEFLTYFNYEAQQDKSGLPNDRFSAERPEGSISTLTIQRTEQRDSAMYRCASSLQGEVGYTFGSGTRLTVV.

The CDR3 loop reads CASSGQGYGYTF. The CDR3 DNA sequence: TGTGCCAGCAGCGGACAGGGATATGGCTACACCTTC. The rearrangement uses TRBV6-1 and TRBJ1-2; TRBD1 aligns across 8 bases. Germline V CDR1 and CDR2: MNHNS, SASEGT. V was pared by 6 bases and J by 5 bases, with 2 bases of the junction left unmatched. The CDR3 length is 12 residues.

This clone was seen only once. This chain uses TRBV7-2 with TRBJ1-4; tentatively, D is TRBD1 (5 bases). The V gene lost 5 bases and the J gene lost 0 bases, with 16 bases spanning the gap. CDR1 is SGHTA and CDR2 is FQGNSA in the germline V gene. This CDR3 spans 17 amino acids. CDR3 nucleotides: TGTGCCAGCAGCCAATGGGGGTCCTCTGCAACTAATGAAAAACTGTTTTTT. The encoded protein is CASSQWGSSATNEKLFF. Together with reference TRBV7-2 and TRBJ1-4, the CDR3 gives the full variable domain: GAGVSQSPSNKVTEKGKDVELRCDPISGHTALYWYRQSLGQGLEFLIYFQGNSAPDKSGLPSDRFSAERTGGSVSTLTIQRTQQEDSAVYLCASSQWGSSATNEKLFFGSGTQLSVL.

The gene calls are TRBV6-6 and TRBJ1-5, with 7 nucleotides matching TRBD1. The CDR3 has 15 residues. The ends lost 7 bases at V and 5 bases at J; junction bases unmatched: 11. Germline V CDR1 and CDR2: MNHNY, SVGAGI (reference sequence). In DNA, the CDR3 is TGTGCCAGCACCATCGTCCAGGGGGAGTATCAGCCCCAGCATTTT. Protein product: CASTIVQGEYQPQHF.

The chain recombines TRBV5-1 with TRBJ1-4; TRBD1 aligns across 8 bases. CDR3 size: 14 residues. Germline-derived CDR1 and CDR2 are SGHRS and YFSETQ. V was clipped by 4 bases and J by 8 bases; unmatched bases: 7. CDR3 nucleotide sequence: TGCGCCAGCAGCCCGGGACAGGAGCGGGAAAAACTGTTTTTT. This sequence encodes CASSPGQEREKLFF. The full variable domain, its missing parts supplied by reference TRBV5-1 and TRBJ1-4, is KAGVTQTPRYLIKTRGQQVTLSCSPISGHRSVSWYQQTPGQGLQFLFEYFSETQRNKGNFPGRFSGRQFSNSRSEMNVSTLELGDSALYLCASSPGQEREKLFFGSGTQLSVL.

This clone showed up just once. The chain couples TRBV11-2 to TRBJ1-1, with D possibly being TRBD1 (6 bases). There are 14 residues in the CDR3. Trimming pared 5 bases from V and 1 base from J, leaving 11 bases between. Germline CDR1 SGHAT, CDR2 FQNNGV. The CDR3 here is CASSPRTENTEAFF. The DNA for the CDR3 is TGTGCCAGCAGCCCCCGGACAGAGAACACTGAAGCTTTCTTT.

The chain combines TRBV9 with TRBJ1-3; D uncertain. V gave up 0 bases and J gave up 0 bases, with 10 bases separating them. CDR1 is SGDLS, CDR2 YYNGEE, per germline. This CDR3 comprises 16 residues. DNA of the CDR3: TGTGCCAGCAGCGTAGACTCGCTGGGCTCTGGAAACACCATATATTTT. Translating gives CASSVDSLGSGNTIYF.

This rearrangement joins TRBV19 to TRBJ2-7; D tentatively reads TRBD1 or TRBD2 (6 bases each). V was trimmed by 7 bases and J by 2 bases, leaving 18 bases between them. Germline V gene sequence: CDR1 LNHDA, CDR2 SQIVND (reference sequence). The CDR3 runs 15 residues. The CDR3 spells CASTGGAGAAYEQYF. Written as DNA, the CDR3 is TGTGCCAGTACTGGAGGGGCAGGGGCAGCCTACGAGCAGTACTTC.

V usage is TRBV7-2 and J usage is TRBJ2-7; 12 bases agree with TRBD2. This CDR3 is 17 amino acids long. Germline assignment: CDR1 SGHTA and CDR2 FQGNSA. V lost 4 bases and J lost 5; bases outside the gene matches: 12. CDR3 DNA: TGTGCCAGCAGCTCATCGCTAGCGGGGGGGCTGGGTCACGAGCAGTACTTC. This translates into CASSSSLAGGLGHEQYF. Looking up the rest from reference TRBV7-2 and TRBJ2-7 gives the full variable domain: GAGVSQSPSNKVTEKGKDVELRCDPISGHTALYWYRQSLGQGLEFLIYFQGNSAPDKSGLPSDRFSAERTGGSVSTLTIQRTQQEDSAVYLCASSSSLAGGLGHEQYFGPGTRLTVT.

The V call is TRBV29-1, the J call TRBJ1-1; D gene unclear. V was shortened by 8 bases and J by 0 bases, with 13 bases between the two germline ends. CDR1 is SQVTM, CDR2 ANQGSEA, per germline. There are 13 residues in the CDR3. The CDR3 DNA is TGCAGCCCCCAAAGAAGAATGAACACTGAAGCTTTCTTT. Residues: CSPQRRMNTEAFF.

The gene calls are TRBV28 and TRBJ1-4; the match to TRBD1 covers 7 bases. This CDR3 has 13 residues. V was pared by 5 bases and J by 8 bases, with 5 bases of the junction left unmatched. Germline assignment: CDR1 MDHEN and CDR2 SYDVKM. CDR3 sequence (DNA): TGTGCCAGCAGTGATGACAGGGTGGAAAAACTGTTTTTT. It specifies CASSDDRVEKLFF. The full variable domain, in which reference TRBV28 and TRBJ1-4 provide the parts outside the CDR3, is DVKVTQSSRYLVKRTGEKVFLECVQDMDHENMFWYRQDPGLGLRLIYFSYDVKMKEKGDIPEGYSVSREKKERFSLILESASTNQTSMYLCASSDDRVEKLFFGSGTQLSVL.